This T cell receptor beta chain was sequenced during a study of T cells after yellow fever vaccination. This clonotype appeared many times. Germline V gene data show CDR1 as LGHDT and CDR2 as YNNKEL (reference sequence). This CDR3 has 18 residues. The J segment lost 2 bases and the V segment lost 8 bases, leaving 16 bases of the junction unmatched. Each CDR3 protein is one row after TCRdb ran MiXCR on the 5' RACE reads. The sample holds about 49,000 distinct CDR3 sequences, 7% to 8.5% seen once. This sequence was found in a man aged 18 to 35 who received the YFV17D yellow fever vaccine. This chain uses TRBV3-1 with TRBJ2-3, with 10 bases fitting TRBD2. Sequenced here: CD8+ T cells sorted from PBMCs, sampled roughly 15 days after the first yellow fever vaccination. CDR3 in DNA: TGTGCCAGCTACCCTAGCGGGGGACCCGGATATCTCACAGATACGCAGTATTTT. Its protein is CASYPSGGPGYLTDTQYF.